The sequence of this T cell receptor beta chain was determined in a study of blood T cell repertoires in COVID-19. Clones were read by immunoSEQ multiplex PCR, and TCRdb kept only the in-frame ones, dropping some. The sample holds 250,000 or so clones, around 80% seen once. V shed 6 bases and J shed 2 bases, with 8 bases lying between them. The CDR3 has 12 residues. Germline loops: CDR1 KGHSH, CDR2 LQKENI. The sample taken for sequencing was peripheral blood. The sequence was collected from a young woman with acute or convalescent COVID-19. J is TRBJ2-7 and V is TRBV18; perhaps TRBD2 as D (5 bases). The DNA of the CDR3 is TGTGCCAGCTCCTCGGGGACCTACGAGCAGTACTTC. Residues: CASSSGTYEQYF.